This is a list of T cell receptor beta chains from one sample in a study of blood T cells in healthy people across ages. TCRdb reprocessed the 5' RACE reads via MiXCR and lists one record per CDR3 protein. The top ten hold roughly 7.9% of the sample, which has 1.5 million or so distinct CDR3 sequences, 42% seen once. The specimen sequenced was blood. The source is a woman aged 18-29 years in good health. Each CDR3 is given with its conserved first and last residue. The D gene is left open where the match is weak. The size field is filled for only some rows; it gives once, few, many or a size class.

d_call,clone_size,j_call,v_call,cdr3_nt,cdr3_aa
TRBD2,NA,TRBJ2-5,TRBV3-1,TGTGCCAGCAGCCAGAGGACTAGATCTGAGACCCAGTACTTC,CASSQRTRSETQYF
TRBD1,NA,TRBJ2-6,TRBV20-1,TGCAGTTCTGAGGGGACAGGCAACGTCCTGACTTTC,CSSEGTGNVLTF
NA,once,TRBJ2-1,TRBV6-1,TGTGCCAGCAGGACCCTCCAAAGTAGGAATGAGCAGTTCTTC,CASRTLQSRNEQFF
NA,once,TRBJ1-5,TRBV6-5,TGTGTCAGCAGTTACTCGAAACGGGCCAATCAGCCCCAGCATTTT,CVSSYSKRANQPQHF
TRBD1,NA,TRBJ1-2,TRBV5-1,TGCGCCAGCAGTTGGGCGGGACAGGGGCCTAACTATGGCTACACCTTC,CASSWAGQGPNYGYTF
NA,few,TRBJ2-1,TRBV6-5,TGTGCCAGCAGCAAAGGGCCTGGTGAGCAGTTCTTC,CASSKGPGEQFF
TRBD2,NA,TRBJ2-5,TRBV9,TGTGCCAGCAGCGCCGGACTAGCGGGCGGCGGAGAGACCCAGTACTTC,CASSAGLAGGGETQYF
TRBD1,NA,TRBJ2-7,TRBV18,TGTGCCAGCTCACCAGGCAGGGGGTTTTACGAGCAGTACTTC,CASSPGRGFYEQYF
NA,NA,TRBJ2-7,TRBV7-6,TGTGCCAGCAGCCCAGGGGGGGGCAATTCCTTCGAGCAGTACTTC,CASSPGGGNSFEQYF
NA,NA,TRBJ2-7,TRBV9,TGTGCCAGCAGCGCTTCTGGGGACGCGGTAGGATACGAGCAGTACTTC,CASSASGDAVGYEQYF
NA,NA,TRBJ2-7,TRBV12-3/TRBV12-4,TGTGCCAGCAGTTTAAGGGGGCGGGGGGCCGAGCAGTACTTC,CASSLRGRGAEQYF
NA,NA,TRBJ2-7,TRBV7-2,TGTGCCAGCAGCACGTGGACGAGCTCCTACGAGCAGTACTTC,CASSTWTSSYEQYF
TRBD1,few,TRBJ2-5,TRBV15,TGTGCCACCAGCAGACAGACGGGACAGGGAGAGACCCAGTACTTC,CATSRQTGQGETQYF
TRBD2,NA,TRBJ2-5,TRBV20-1,TGCAGTGCTAGTTCGGCCAGCGGGAGCAATGAGCAGTACTTC,CSASSASGSNEQYF
NA,NA,TRBJ1-6,TRBV28,TGTGCCAGCAAGATGGGGGTATGGCCACCCCTCCACTTT,CASKMGVWPPLHF
NA,NA,TRBJ2-1,TRBV3-1,TGTGCCAGCAGCCAGATGGCGGGGTCGCAGTTCTTC,CASSQMAGSQFF
NA,NA,TRBJ1-5,TRBV5-1,TGCGCCAGCAGCAAAGGGACTTCCATCGATCAGCCCCAGCATTTT,CASSKGTSIDQPQHF
NA,NA,TRBJ2-2,TRBV7-9,TGTGCCAGCAGTTTAGGGGACGGGGAGCTGTTTTTT,CASSLGDGELFF
NA,few,TRBJ2-3,TRBV7-8,TGTGCTAGCAGCTTTCCCAGCGGGTCTGCGAATACGCAGTATTTT,CASSFPSGSANTQYF
NA,NA,TRBJ2-1,TRBV4-1,TGCGCCAGCAACCAAGATGACAGCAATGAGCAGTTCTTC,CASNQDDSNEQFF
TRBD2,NA,TRBJ2-1,TRBV28,TGTGCCAGCGGTTTAATGCGGGGAGGGGAGCAGTTCTTC,CASGLMRGGEQFF
NA,NA,TRBJ2-7,TRBV9,TGTGCCAGCAGCGGCCGGGACGGAGCCTACGAGCAGTACTTC,CASSGRDGAYEQYF
NA,NA,TRBJ1-2,TRBV14,TGTGCCAGCAGCCAAGGTTTTTCCCGGCAGGGCCACACCTTC,CASSQGFSRQGHTF
TRBD1,NA,TRBJ1-2,TRBV6-1,TGTGCCAGCAGCACAGGGGACCCTAACTATGGCTACACCTTC,CASSTGDPNYGYTF
NA,few,TRBJ2-7,TRBV5-1,TGCGCCAGCAGCCTTCGGACGACGGGGTGGAGATACGAGCAGTACTTC,CASSLRTTGWRYEQYF
NA,few,TRBJ1-2,TRBV20-1,TGCAGTGCTAGAGAGCACAGGGAGAACTATGGCTACACCTTC,CSAREHRENYGYTF
TRBD2,NA,TRBJ2-1,TRBV2,TGTGCCAGCAGTGGATGGGCGGGAGCAGGAGAATCCTACAATGAGCAGTTCTTC,CASSGWAGAGESYNEQFF
NA,NA,TRBJ2-7,TRBV20-1,TGCAGTGCTAGTCCCCCTAATAAGGGCTACGAGCAGTACTTC,CSASPPNKGYEQYF
TRBD1,NA,TRBJ1-2,TRBV7-2,TGTGCCAGCAGCTTAGATAGTTCTTTGACGGGACAGCTTCGTAGAGCCGGCTACACCTTC,CASSLDSSLTGQLRRAGYTF
NA,NA,TRBJ2-1,TRBV16,TGTGCCAGCAGCCAATCCCAGAGTTCCTACAATGAGCAGTTCTTC,CASSQSQSSYNEQFF
TRBD1,NA,TRBJ2-7,TRBV7-2,TGTGCCAGCAGAAGGGACAGGGGCGAGCAGTACTTC,CASRRDRGEQYF
TRBD1,NA,TRBJ2-5,TRBV20-1,TGCAGTGCTGGGGGTGACAGGGTGTACAATGAGCAGTACTTC,CSAGGDRVYNEQYF
TRBD2,NA,TRBJ2-1,TRBV14,TGTGCCAGCAGCCTTTTCTTAGCGGGAGGTTCCTACAATGAGCAGTTCTTC,CASSLFLAGGSYNEQFF
TRBD1,once,TRBJ1-6,TRBV7-9,TGTGCCAGCAGCCAGAATACAGGGGCTTCTTCACCCCTCCACTTT,CASSQNTGASSPLHF
NA,NA,TRBJ2-7,TRBV9,TGTGCCGGCAGCGTAGCTGACAGCCCCCTCTACGAGCAGTACTTC,CAGSVADSPLYEQYF
TRBD2,NA,TRBJ2-7,TRBV6-2/TRBV6-3,TGTGCCAGCAGTTACAGAGGGAGCGGGAGCGGCGAGCAGTACTTC,CASSYRGSGSGEQYF
TRBD1,NA,TRBJ2-7,TRBV19,TGTGCCAGTAGTACGATCGGGACAGGGCCCTCCTACGAGCAGTACTTC,CASSTIGTGPSYEQYF
NA,few,TRBJ2-5,TRBV12-3/TRBV12-4,TGTGCCAGCAGTGTAAGAGTGACCCAAGAGACCCAGTACTTC,CASSVRVTQETQYF
NA,NA,TRBJ2-7,TRBV6-9,TGTGCCAACAGGGATGTACAGTACTTC,CANRDVQYF
NA,NA,TRBJ2-5,TRBV3-1,TGTGCCAGCAGCCCCATCAATAAGGAAATCCAGTACTTC,CASSPINKEIQYF
NA,NA,TRBJ2-7,TRBV18,TGTGCCAGCTCACCACCGGGCCCTCCCTACGAGCAGTACTTC,CASSPPGPPYEQYF
TRBD1,few,TRBJ2-5,TRBV7-2,TGTGCCAGCAGCCTAGGGACAGCTGGGGAGCAGTACTTC,CASSLGTAGEQYF
TRBD1,NA,TRBJ1-1,TRBV12-3/TRBV12-4,TGTGCCAGCGGACGAGGGACAGGGAACACTGAAGCTTTCTTT,CASGRGTGNTEAFF
NA,NA,TRBJ1-2,TRBV25-1,TGTGCCAGCAGTCAGTATGCAGGGGTTAACTATGGCTACACCTTC,CASSQYAGVNYGYTF
NA,NA,TRBJ2-3,TRBV5-1,TGCGCCAGCAGCCCACAGGGTTTCGATACGCAGTATTTT,CASSPQGFDTQYF